One sample yielded the 3 T cell receptor beta chains listed below, sequenced in a study of blood T cell repertoires in COVID-19. Libraries were prepared by immunoSEQ multiplex PCR; TCRdb keeps only in-frame clonotypes and omits some of them. This table holds about 110,000 clones, 75% to 90% found once. The sample was peripheral blood. All receptors derive from a woman aged 55-75 years with COVID-19, enrolled during active disease.

The chain links TRBV18 to TRBJ2-7, with 12 bases identical to TRBD1. The CDR3 length is 16 residues. Germline trimming cut 6 bases from V and 2 bases from J; bases unmatched to any gene: 8. CDR1 KGHSH and CDR2 LQKENI come from the germline V gene. The CDR3 coding sequence is TGTGCCAGCTCCCTTCCCGGGACAGGGGGCACCTACGAGCAGTACTTC. Translating it yields CASSLPGTGGTYEQYF.

The chain recombines TRBV6-5 with TRBJ1-4, with a tentative D call TRBD1 (5 bases). Germline V CDR1 and CDR2: MNHEY, SVGAGI. The CDR3 spans 14 residues. V shed 5 bases and J shed 10 bases, with 17 bases lying between them. The CDR3 reads CASSQELRESKLFF. CDR3 DNA: TGTGCCAGCAGTCAGGAACTCAGGGAATCAAAACTGTTTTTT.

The table lists this clone with a count of one. V is TRBV6-2 or TRBV6-3 and J is TRBJ2-3; TRBD1 might be the D (6 bases). V lost 6 bases and J lost 6, with 22 bases in between. CDR1 MNHEY and CDR2 SVGEGT come from the germline V gene. The CDR3 is 16 residues long. CDR3 amino acids: CASSETGQISWDTQYF. The CDR3 DNA follows: TGTGCCAGCAGCGAGACAGGACAGATCAGCTGGGATACGCAGTATTTT.